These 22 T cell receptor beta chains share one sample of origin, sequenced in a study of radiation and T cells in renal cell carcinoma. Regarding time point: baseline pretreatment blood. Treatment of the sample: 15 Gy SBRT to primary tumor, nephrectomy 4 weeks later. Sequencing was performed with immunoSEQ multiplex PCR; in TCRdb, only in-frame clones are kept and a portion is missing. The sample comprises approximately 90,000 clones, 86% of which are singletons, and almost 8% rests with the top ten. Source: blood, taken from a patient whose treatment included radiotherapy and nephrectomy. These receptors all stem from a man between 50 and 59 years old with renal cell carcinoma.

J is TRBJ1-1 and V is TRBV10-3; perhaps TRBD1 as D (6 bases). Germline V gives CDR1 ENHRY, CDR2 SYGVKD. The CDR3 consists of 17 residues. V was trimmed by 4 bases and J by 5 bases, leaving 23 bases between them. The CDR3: CAISGPRGGGLVTEAFF. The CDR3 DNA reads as TGTGCCATCAGTGGGCCGCGGGGAGGGGGGCTCGTGACTGAAGCTTTCTTT.

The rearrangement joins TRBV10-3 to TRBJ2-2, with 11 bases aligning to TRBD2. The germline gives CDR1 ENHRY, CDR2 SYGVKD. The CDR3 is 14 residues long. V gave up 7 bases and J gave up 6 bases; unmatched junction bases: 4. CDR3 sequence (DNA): TGTGCCATCACTAGCGGGAGGTTAGCCGGGGAGCTGTTTTTT. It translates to CAITSGRLAGELFF.

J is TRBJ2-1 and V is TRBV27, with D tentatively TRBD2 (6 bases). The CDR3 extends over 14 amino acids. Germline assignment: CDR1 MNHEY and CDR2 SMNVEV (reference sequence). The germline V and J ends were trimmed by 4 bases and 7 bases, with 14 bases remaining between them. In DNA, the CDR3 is TGTGCCAGCAGTTCTGGAGGGCCTCGGAATGAGCAGTTCTTC. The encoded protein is CASSSGGPRNEQFF.

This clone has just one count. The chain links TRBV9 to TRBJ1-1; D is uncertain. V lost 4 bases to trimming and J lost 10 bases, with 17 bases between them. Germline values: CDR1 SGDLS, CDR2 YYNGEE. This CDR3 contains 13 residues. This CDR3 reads CASSPPVGEGAFF. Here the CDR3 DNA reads TGTGCCAGCAGCCCCCCGGTGGGCGAAGGAGCTTTCTTT.

CDR3 protein: CASSLGRRHEQYF. CDR3 in DNA: TGTGCCAGCAGCTTAGGGCGCAGGCACGAGCAGTACTTC. The chain uses TRBV7-9 and TRBJ2-7; the D is unclear. Germline loops: CDR1 SEHNR, CDR2 FQNEAQ (reference sequence). V lost 1 base, J lost 5 bases, and 9 bases lay in between. The CDR3 is 13 residues long.

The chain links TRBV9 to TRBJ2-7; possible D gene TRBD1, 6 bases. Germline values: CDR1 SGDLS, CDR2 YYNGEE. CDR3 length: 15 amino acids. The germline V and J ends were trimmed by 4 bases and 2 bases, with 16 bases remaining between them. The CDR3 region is CASSLEWDNTYEQYF. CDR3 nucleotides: TGTGCCAGCAGCCTAGAATGGGACAACACCTACGAGCAGTACTTC.

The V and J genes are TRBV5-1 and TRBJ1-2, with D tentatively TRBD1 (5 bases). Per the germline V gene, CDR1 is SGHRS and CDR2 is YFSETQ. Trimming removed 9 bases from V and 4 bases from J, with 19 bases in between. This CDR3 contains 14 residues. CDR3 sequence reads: CATREDGGGYGYTF. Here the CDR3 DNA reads TGCGCCACCCGAGAGGATGGGGGGGGCTATGGCTACACCTTC.

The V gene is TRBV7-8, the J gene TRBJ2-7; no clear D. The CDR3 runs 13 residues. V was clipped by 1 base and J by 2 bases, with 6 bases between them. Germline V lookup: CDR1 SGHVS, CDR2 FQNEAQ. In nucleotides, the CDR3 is TGTGCCAGCAGCTTAGATCTGCCCTACGAGCAGTACTTC. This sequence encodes CASSLDLPYEQYF.

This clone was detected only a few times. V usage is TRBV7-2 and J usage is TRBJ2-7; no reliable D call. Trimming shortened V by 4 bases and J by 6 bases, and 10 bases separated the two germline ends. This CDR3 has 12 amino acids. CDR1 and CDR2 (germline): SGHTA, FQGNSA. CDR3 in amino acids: CASSSSSREQYF. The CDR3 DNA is TGTGCCAGCAGCTCATCTTCTCGCGAGCAGTACTTC. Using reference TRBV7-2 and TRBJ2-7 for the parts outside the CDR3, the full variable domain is GAGVSQSPSNKVTEKGKDVELRCDPISGHTALYWYRQSLGQGLEFLIYFQGNSAPDKSGLPSDRFSAERTGGSVSTLTIQRTQQEDSAVYLCASSSSSREQYFGPGTRLTVT.

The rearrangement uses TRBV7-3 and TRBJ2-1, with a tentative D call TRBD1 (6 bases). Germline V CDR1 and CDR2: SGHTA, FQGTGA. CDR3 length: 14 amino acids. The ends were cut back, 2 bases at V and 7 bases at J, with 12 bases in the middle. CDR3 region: CASSLGQGRNEQFF. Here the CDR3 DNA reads TGTGCCAGCAGCTTAGGGCAGGGGCGTAATGAGCAGTTCTTC.

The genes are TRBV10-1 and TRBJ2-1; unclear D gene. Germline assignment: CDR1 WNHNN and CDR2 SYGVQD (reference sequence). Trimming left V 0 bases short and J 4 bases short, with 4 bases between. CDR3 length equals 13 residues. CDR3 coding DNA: TGCGCCAGCAGTGAGTCGGGGTACAATGAGCAGTTCTTC. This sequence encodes CASSESGYNEQFF.

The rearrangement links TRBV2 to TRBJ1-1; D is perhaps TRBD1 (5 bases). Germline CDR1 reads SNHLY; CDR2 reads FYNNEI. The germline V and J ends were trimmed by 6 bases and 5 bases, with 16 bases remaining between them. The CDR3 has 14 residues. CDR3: CASRINQGGTEAFF. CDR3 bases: TGTGCCAGCAGGATAAATCAGGGAGGTACTGAAGCTTTCTTT.

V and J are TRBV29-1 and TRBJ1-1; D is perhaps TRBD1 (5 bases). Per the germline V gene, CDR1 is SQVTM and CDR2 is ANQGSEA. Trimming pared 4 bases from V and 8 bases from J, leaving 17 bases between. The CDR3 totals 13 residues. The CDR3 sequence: CSVGGDEFGEAFF. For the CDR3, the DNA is TGCAGCGTTGGGGGGGATGAATTTGGCGAAGCTTTCTTT.

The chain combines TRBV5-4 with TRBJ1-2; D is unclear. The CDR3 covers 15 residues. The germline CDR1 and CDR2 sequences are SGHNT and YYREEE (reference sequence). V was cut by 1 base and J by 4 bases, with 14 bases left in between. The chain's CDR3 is CASSLTGYLGYGYTF. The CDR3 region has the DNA TGTGCCAGCAGCTTGACCGGGTACTTAGGCTATGGCTACACCTTC.

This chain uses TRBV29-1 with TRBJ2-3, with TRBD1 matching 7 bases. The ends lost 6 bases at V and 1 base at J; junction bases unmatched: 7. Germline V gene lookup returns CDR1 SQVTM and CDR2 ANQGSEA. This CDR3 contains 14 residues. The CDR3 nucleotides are TGCAGCGTCGTAGGGGGCGCTGGCACAGATACGCAGTATTTT. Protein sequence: CSVVGGAGTDTQYF.

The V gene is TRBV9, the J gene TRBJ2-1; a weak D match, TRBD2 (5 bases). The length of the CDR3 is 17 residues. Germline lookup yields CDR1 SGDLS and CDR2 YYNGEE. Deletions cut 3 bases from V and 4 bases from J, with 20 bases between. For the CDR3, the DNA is TGTGCCAGCAGCGCAGCCTCCCCAGCGGCCAGTTACAATGAGCAGTTCTTC. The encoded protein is CASSAASPAASYNEQFF. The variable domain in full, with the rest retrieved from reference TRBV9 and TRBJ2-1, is DSGVTQTPKHLITATGQRVTLRCSPRSGDLSVYWYQQSLDQGLQFLIQYYNGEERAKGNILERFSAQQFPDLHSELNLSSLELGDSALYFCASSAASPAASYNEQFFGPGTRLTVL.

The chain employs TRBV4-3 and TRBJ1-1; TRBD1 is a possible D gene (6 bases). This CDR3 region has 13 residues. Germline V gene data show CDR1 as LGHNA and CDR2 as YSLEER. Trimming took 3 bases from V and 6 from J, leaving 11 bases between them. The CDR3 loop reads CASSQVQGSEAFF. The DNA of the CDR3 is TGCGCCAGCAGCCAGGTACAGGGTTCTGAAGCTTTCTTT.

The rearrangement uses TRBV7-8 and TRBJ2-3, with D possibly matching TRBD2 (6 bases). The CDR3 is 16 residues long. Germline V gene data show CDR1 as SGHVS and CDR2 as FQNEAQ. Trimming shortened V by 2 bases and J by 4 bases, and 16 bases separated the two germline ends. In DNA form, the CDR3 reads TGTGCCAGCAGCTTAAGGGACGGGCGGAGGGCAGATACGCAGTATTTT. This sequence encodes CASSLRDGRRADTQYF.

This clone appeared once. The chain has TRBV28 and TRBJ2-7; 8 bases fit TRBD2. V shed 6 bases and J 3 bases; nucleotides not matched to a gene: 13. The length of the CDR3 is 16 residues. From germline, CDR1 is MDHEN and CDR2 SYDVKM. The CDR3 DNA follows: TGTGCCAGCAGCCCAGCGGGGGCTGATTCGGACTACGAGCAGTACTTC. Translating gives CASSPAGADSDYEQYF.

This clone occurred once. The CDR3 is CASSAVAGAHEQYF. CDR3 nucleotides: TGTGCCAGCAGCGCGGTAGCGGGAGCCCACGAGCAGTACTTC. J is TRBJ2-7 and V is TRBV5-8, with TRBD2 identical over 9 bases. Germline lookup yields CDR1 SGHTS and CDR2 YDEGEE. There are 14 residues in the CDR3. V was pared by 4 bases and J by 5 bases, with 7 bases of the junction left unmatched. Filled out from reference TRBV5-8 and TRBJ2-7, the complete variable domain reads EAGVTQSPTHLIKTRGQQATLRCSPISGHTSVYWYQQALGLGLQFLLWYDEGEERNRGNFPPRFSGRQFPNYSSELNVNALELEDSALYLCASSAVAGAHEQYFGPGTRLTVT.

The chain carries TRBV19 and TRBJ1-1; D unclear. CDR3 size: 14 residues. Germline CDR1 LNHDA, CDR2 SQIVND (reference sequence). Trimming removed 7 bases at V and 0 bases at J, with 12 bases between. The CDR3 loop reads CASINWQLNTEAFF. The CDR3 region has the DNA TGTGCCAGTATAAATTGGCAGTTGAACACTGAAGCTTTCTTT.

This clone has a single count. In nucleotides, the CDR3 is TGTGCCAGCATCCTACAGGGGAAGACTGAAGCTTTCTTT. It codes for CASILQGKTEAFF. The chain joins TRBV5-6 to TRBJ1-1; 7 bases map to TRBD1. Germline assignment: CDR1 SGHDT and CDR2 YYEEEE. Trimming took 6 bases from V and 5 from J; bases not matched to a gene: 7. This CDR3 comprises 13 residues.